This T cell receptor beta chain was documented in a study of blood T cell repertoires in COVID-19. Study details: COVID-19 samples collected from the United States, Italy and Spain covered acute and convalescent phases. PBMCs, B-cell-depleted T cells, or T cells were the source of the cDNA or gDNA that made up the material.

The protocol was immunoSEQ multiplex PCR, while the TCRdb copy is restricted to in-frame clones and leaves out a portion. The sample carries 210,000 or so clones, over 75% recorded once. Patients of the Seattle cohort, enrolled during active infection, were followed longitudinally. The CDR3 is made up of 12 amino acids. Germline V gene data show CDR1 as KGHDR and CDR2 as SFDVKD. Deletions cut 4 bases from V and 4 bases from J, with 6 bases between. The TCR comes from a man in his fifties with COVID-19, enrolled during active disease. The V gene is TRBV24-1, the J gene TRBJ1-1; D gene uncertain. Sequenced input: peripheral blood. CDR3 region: CATSDSGTEAFF. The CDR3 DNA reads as TGTGCCACCAGTGACAGTGGCACTGAAGCTTTCTTT.